The clone carrying this TCR beta chain appeared many times. Via MiXCR, TCRdb re-called the 5' RACE reads, giving one row per CDR3 protein. Of some 100,000 distinct CDR3 sequences listed, approximately 15% are singletons. This entry comes from a study of T cells of healthy individuals. The CDR3 extends over 15 amino acids. CDR1 and CDR2 (germline): MNHNS, SASEGT. After removal of 8 bases from V and 3 bases from J, the junction contained 6 bases not matched to a gene. This chain joins TRBV6-1 and TRBJ2-1; TRBD2 agrees at 11 bases. This receptor was identified in a human donor in good health. The CDR3 DNA sequence: TGTGCCAGCTATCTAGCGGGGGGTTACTACAATGAGCAGTTCTTC. Its protein is CASYLAGGYYNEQFF.